Sequencing of this T cell receptor beta chain was carried out in a study of T-cell memory formation after mild COVID-19. Regarding the study as a whole: Cross-reactive memory appears to have joined, as suggested by some responding clones showing up in pre-infection memory. Contracting clones from day 15 to 85 had balanced CD4/CD8; later expanders favoured CD4+.

The CDR3 length is 17 residues. CDR1 is MNHNS and CDR2 is SASEGT in the germline V gene. The germline V and J ends were trimmed by 2 bases and 1 base, with 12 bases remaining between them. Concerning this clonotype: The antigen remains unidentified.

TCRdb independently ran MiXCR on the 5' RACE reads; one entry per CDR3 protein. The repertoire has 500,000 to 550,000 distinct CDR3 sequences, about 20% of them found once; the top ten carry approximately 13%. The material sequenced was PBMCs or a T cell subset sorted from them (not recorded which). The source of this sequence is an adult woman who had mild COVID-19 (a few samples of this study predate the infection). Cell type and time point are not known. The chain employs TRBV6-1 and TRBJ2-6; D perhaps matches TRBD1 (5 bases). The CDR3 nucleotides are TGTGCCAGCAGTGAAAACGGACATCAATCTGGGGCCAACGTCCTGACTTTC. Protein: CASSENGHQSGANVLTF.